This T cell receptor (beta chain) is drawn from a study of molecular identifiers for immune sequencing clone quantification. TCRdb passed the PCR reads through MiXCR, listing each CDR3 protein once. The table shows around 480,000 distinct CDR3 sequences, with about a fifth occurring only once. CDR3 size: 12 residues. V was clipped by 6 bases and J by 6 bases, with 11 bases between them. The germline V gene has CDR1 MNHEY and CDR2 SVGEGT. This clonotype was seen ten or more times. Sample: naive CD8+ T cells from blood, with Jurkat cell RNA spiked in. The subset denotes: FACS-sorted CD8+CD4-CCR7+CD45RA+ naive T cells. The TCR comes from a human donor in good health. Some libraries in this study had Jurkat cell RNA spiked in. The chain employs TRBV6-2 or TRBV6-3 and TRBJ1-1; D perhaps matches TRBD1 (5 bases). The CDR3 region has the DNA TGTGCCAGCAGGCCAGCAGGGTCTGAAGCTTTCTTT. Its protein product is CASRPAGSEAFF.